This passage covers 9 T cell receptor beta chains from one sample sequenced in a study of technical replicates of blood from a handful of donors. The protocol was immunoSEQ multiplex PCR, while the TCRdb copy is restricted to in-frame clones and leaves out a portion. The sample yields roughly 81,000 clones, approximately 97% seen once. Specimen: T cells isolated from PBMCs. Source of these receptors: a human donor in good health.

The genes are TRBV6-5 and TRBJ1-2; 8 bases map to TRBD1. The CDR3 is 13 amino acids. The ends lost 5 bases at V and 6 bases at J; junction bases unmatched: 5. The germline gives CDR1 MNHEY, CDR2 SVGAGI. The CDR3 loop reads CASSLDRADGYTF. The CDR3 DNA is TGTGCCAGCAGTCTGGACAGGGCGGATGGCTACACCTTC.

The chain has TRBV29-1 and TRBJ1-3; D is ambiguous. The CDR3 runs to 13 residues. Germline V gene sequence: CDR1 SQVTM, CDR2 ANQGSEA. The V and J ends lost 6 bases and 0 bases respectively, with 9 bases between them. CDR3 loop: CSVEFSSGNTIYF. For the CDR3, the DNA is TGCAGCGTAGAGTTTAGCTCTGGAAACACCATATATTTT. Complete variable domain (other parts from reference TRBV29-1 and TRBJ1-3): SAVISQKPSRDICQRGTSLTIQCQVDSQVTMMFWYRQQPGQSLTLIATANQGSEATYESGFVIDKFPISRPNLTFSTLTVSNMSPEDSSIYLCSVEFSSGNTIYFGEGSWLTVV.

The rearrangement links TRBV4-2 to TRBJ2-7; TRBD2 agrees at 9 bases. CDR1 LGHNA and CDR2 YNFKEQ come from the germline V gene. The CDR3 covers 15 residues. After removal of 0 bases from V and 3 bases from J, the junction contained 3 bases not matched to a gene. CDR3 sequence: CASSQDRTSVYEQYF. As DNA, the CDR3 is TGTGCCAGCAGCCAAGACAGGACTAGCGTCTACGAGCAGTACTTC.

CDR3 DNA: TGCGCCAGCAGTGAGCGCAGGGGTGATCAGCCCCAGCATTTT. Translating it yields CASSERRGDQPQHF. This chain joins TRBV10-1 and TRBJ1-5, with TRBD1 as a possible D gene (6 bases). The V gene lost 2 bases and the J gene lost 5 bases, with 10 bases spanning the gap. Per the germline V gene, CDR1 is WNHNN and CDR2 is SYGVQD (reference sequence). This CDR3 comprises 14 residues.

This chain uses TRBV14 with TRBJ2-7, with 8 bases identical to TRBD2. Germline CDR1 reads SGHDN; CDR2 reads FVKESK. The junction had 12 bases not matched to a gene; V was cut back by 0 bases and J by 5 bases. CDR3 length: 17 residues. DNA of the CDR3: TGTGCCAGCAGCCAAGATGTAAGAACGGGAGGGCCCCACGAGCAGTACTTC. Its protein is CASSQDVRTGGPHEQYF.

The chain's CDR3 is CASILQGFLNTIYF. Here the CDR3 DNA reads TGTGCCAGCATATTGCAGGGATTTTTGAACACCATATATTTT. This chain connects TRBV6-1 to TRBJ1-3; D is possibly TRBD1 (5 bases). V lost 7 bases, J lost 7 bases, and 17 bases lay in between. This CDR3 comprises 14 residues. CDR1 MNHNS and CDR2 SASEGT come from the germline V gene.

This clone was recorded only once. The chain carries TRBV7-2 and TRBJ2-3; a possible D gene is TRBD2 (6 bases). The V and J ends lost 1 base and 3 bases respectively, with 14 bases between them. CDR3 length: 16 residues. Germline V gene sequence: CDR1 SGHTA, CDR2 FQGNSA. The CDR3 DNA follows: TGTGCCAGCAGCTTAGTTGAACTAGCCCCGACAGATACGCAGTATTTT. Translated, it gives CASSLVELAPTDTQYF.

As DNA, the CDR3 is TGTGCCAGCAGCCCGCTGGCGGAAAACACCGGGGAGCTGTTTTTT. Protein sequence: CASSPLAENTGELFF. This rearrangement joins TRBV7-9 to TRBJ2-2, with D uncertain. The CDR3 is 15 amino acids. V was clipped by 5 bases and J by 2 bases, with 12 bases between them. Germline V CDR1 and CDR2: SEHNR, FQNEAQ (reference sequence). Supplemented by reference TRBV7-9 and TRBJ2-2, the full variable domain reads DTGVSQNPRHKITKRGQNVTFRCDPISEHNRLYWYRQTLGQGPEFLTYFQNEAQLEKSRLLSDRFSAERPKGSFSTLEIQRTEQGDSAMYLCASSPLAENTGELFFGEGSRLTVL.

The rearrangement links TRBV19 to TRBJ1-4; D not resolved. The CDR3 has 14 amino acids. V lost 5 bases, J lost 8 bases, and 15 bases lay in between. Germline CDR1 LNHDA, CDR2 SQIVND (reference sequence). CDR3 loop: CASSSSVSGEKLFF. The CDR3 DNA reads TGTGCCAGTAGTTCCTCAGTTAGCGGGGAAAAACTGTTTTTT.